The source of this T cell receptor (beta chain) is a study of CD8+CD57+ T cells in acquired aplastic anemia. Study-wide background: The study obtained an average of roughly 3 ug of DNA from sorted CD4+ and CD8+ cells.

Germline V CDR1 and CDR2: SNHLY, FYNNEI. The length of the CDR3 is 12 residues. Trimming at V came to 7 bases and at J to 8 bases, leaving 4 bases not matched to a gene. Template material for TCR beta VDJ and CDR3 profiling consisted of genomic DNA. Using its own MiXCR run on the reads, TCRdb lists one record per CDR3 protein. Of some 190,000 distinct CDR3 sequences in the sample, 46% were seen once. This clonotype was observed a few times. The target antigen is unknown. Study observations and caveats: Common to patients and controls were approximately 30 CD8+ CDR3 sequences.

This chain links TRBV2 with TRBJ1-4; 7 positions agree with TRBD1. Specimen: sorted CD4+, CD8+, or CD8+CD57+ T cells (not recorded which) from PBMCs. This sequence originates from a human donor in good health. The CDR3 sequence is CASIQGYEKLFF. The CDR3 nucleotides are TGTGCCAGCATACAGGGGTACGAAAAACTGTTTTTT.